This entry is about one T cell receptor beta chain. Losses at the gene ends were 3 bases for V and 3 bases for J; bases not matched to a gene: 9. Germline V gene data show CDR1 as KGHDR and CDR2 as SFDVKD. This CDR3 comprises 17 residues. This entry belongs to a study of blood T cell repertoires in COVID-19. Clones were sequenced by immunoSEQ multiplex PCR, and TCRdb holds only the in-frame ones, with some missing. The sample yields 100,000 or so clones, roughly 81% seen once. The rearrangement links TRBV24-1 to TRBJ2-3, with 9 bases aligning to TRBD2. Specimen: peripheral blood. This TCR was sampled from a human donor in a cohort sampled during active COVID-19. The CDR3 region is CATSDVLGAGGTDTQYF. CDR3 sequence (DNA): TGTGCCACCAGTGATGTGCTGGGAGCGGGGGGAACAGATACGCAGTATTTT.